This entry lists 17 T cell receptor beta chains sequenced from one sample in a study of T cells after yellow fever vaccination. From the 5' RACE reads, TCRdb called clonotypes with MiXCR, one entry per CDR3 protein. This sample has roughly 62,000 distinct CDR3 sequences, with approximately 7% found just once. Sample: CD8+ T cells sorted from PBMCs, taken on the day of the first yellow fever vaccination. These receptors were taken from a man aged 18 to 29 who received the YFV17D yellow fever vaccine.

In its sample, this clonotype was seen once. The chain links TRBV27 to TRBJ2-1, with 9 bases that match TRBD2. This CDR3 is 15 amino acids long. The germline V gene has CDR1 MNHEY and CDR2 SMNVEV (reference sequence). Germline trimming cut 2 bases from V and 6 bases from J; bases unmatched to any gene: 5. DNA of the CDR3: TGTGCCAGCAGTTTAGGCGGGGGGGCAGGCAATGAGCAGTTCTTC. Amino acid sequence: CASSLGGGAGNEQFF.

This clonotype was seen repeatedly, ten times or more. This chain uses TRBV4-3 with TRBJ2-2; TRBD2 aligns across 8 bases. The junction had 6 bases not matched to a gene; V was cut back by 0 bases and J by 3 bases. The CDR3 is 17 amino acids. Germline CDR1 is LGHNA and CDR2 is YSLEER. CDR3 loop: CASSQDRSGGYTGELFF. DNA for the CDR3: TGCGCCAGCAGCCAAGATCGAAGCGGGGGATACACCGGGGAGCTGTTTTTT.

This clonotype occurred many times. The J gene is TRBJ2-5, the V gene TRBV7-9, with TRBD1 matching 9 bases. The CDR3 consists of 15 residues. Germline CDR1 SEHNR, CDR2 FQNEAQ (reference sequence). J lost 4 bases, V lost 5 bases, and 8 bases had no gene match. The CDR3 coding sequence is TGTGCCAGCAGCCGTCCGGGACAGGGTGGAGAGACCCAGTACTTC. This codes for CASSRPGQGGETQYF.

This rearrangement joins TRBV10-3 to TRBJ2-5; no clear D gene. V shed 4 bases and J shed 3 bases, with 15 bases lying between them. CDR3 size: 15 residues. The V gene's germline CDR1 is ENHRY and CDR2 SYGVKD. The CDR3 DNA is TGTGCCATCAGTGCGCAAAGGGTTGGGGAAGAGACCCAGTACTTC. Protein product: CAISAQRVGEETQYF.

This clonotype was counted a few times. The CDR3 sequence: CASSFSGGAGEQFF. In nucleotides, the CDR3 is TGTGCCAGCAGTTTTAGCGGGGGGGCGGGTGAGCAGTTCTTC. The genes are TRBV12-3 or TRBV12-4 and TRBJ2-1; 11 nucleotides line up with TRBD2. The V segment lost 3 bases and the J segment 9 bases; nucleotides outside the gene matches: 4. The CDR3 totals 14 residues.

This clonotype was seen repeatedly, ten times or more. The CDR3 is CASSTEGRGNEKLFF. The DNA of the CDR3 is TGTGCCAGCAGCACCGAGGGCAGGGGTAATGAAAAACTGTTTTTT. This chain connects TRBV6-1 to TRBJ1-4; D perhaps matches TRBD1 (6 bases). The CDR3 sequence is 15 residues long. Germline assignment: CDR1 MNHNS and CDR2 SASEGT. V was cut by 6 bases and J by 4 bases, with 15 bases left in between.

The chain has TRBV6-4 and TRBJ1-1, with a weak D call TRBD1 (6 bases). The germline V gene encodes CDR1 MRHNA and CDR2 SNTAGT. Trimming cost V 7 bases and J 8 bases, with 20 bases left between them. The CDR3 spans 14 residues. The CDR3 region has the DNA TGTGCCAGCACCAGACAGGAACCATATACAGAAGCTTTCTTT. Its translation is CASTRQEPYTEAFF.

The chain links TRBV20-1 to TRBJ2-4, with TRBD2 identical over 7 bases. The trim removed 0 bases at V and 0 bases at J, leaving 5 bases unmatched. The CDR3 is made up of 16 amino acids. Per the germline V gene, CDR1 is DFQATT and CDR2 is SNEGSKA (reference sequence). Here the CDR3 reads CSAREGRDLAKNIQYF. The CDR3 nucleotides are TGCAGTGCTAGAGAGGGGAGGGACCTAGCCAAAAACATTCAGTACTTC.

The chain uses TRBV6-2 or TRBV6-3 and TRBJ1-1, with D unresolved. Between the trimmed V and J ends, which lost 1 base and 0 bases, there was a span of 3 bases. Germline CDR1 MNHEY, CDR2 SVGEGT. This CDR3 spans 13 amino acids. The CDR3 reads CASSYLVNTEAFF. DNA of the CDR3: TGTGCCAGCAGTTACTTAGTGAACACTGAAGCTTTCTTT.

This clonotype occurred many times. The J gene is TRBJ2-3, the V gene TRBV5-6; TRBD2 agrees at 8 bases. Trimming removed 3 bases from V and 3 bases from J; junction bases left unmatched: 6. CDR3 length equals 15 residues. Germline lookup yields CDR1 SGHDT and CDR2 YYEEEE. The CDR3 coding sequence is TGTGCCAGCAGCTCTCGGGGGGGCTCGACAGATACGCAGTATTTT. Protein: CASSSRGGSTDTQYF.

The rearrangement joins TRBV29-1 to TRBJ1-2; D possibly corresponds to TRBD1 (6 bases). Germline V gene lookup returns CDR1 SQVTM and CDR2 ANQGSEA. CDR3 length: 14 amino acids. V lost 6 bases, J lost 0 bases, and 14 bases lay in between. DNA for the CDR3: TGCAGCGTCGAGAACAGGGCGTCTAACTATGGCTACACCTTC. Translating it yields CSVENRASNYGYTF.

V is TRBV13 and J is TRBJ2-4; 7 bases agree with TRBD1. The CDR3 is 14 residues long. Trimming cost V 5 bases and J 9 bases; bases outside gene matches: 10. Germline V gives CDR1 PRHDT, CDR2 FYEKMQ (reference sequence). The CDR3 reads CASSPGTAGGIQYF. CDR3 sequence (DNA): TGTGCCAGCAGCCCCGGGACAGCTGGAGGCATTCAGTACTTC.

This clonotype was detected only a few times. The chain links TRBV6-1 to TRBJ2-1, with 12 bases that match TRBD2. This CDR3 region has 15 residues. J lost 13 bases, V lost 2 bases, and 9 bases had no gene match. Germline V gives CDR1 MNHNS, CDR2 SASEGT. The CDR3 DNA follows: TGTGCCAGCAGTGAAATTTCTAGCGGGGGGGCCCGTCAGTTCTTC. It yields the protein CASSEISSGGARQFF.

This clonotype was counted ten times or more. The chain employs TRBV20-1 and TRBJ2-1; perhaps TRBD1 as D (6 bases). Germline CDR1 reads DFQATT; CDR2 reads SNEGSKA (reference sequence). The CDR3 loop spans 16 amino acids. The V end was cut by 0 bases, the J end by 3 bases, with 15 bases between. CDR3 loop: CSARDLRTALYNEQFF. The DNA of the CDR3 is TGCAGTGCTAGAGATCTTAGGACAGCGCTCTACAATGAGCAGTTCTTC.

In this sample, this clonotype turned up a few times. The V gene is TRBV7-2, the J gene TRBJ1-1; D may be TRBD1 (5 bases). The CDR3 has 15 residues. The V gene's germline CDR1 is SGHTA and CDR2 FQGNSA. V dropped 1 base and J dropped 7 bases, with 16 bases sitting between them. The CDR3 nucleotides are TGTGCCAGCAGCTTAGTAAGGGGATCAAGGCGTGAAGCTTTCTTT. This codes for CASSLVRGSRREAFF.

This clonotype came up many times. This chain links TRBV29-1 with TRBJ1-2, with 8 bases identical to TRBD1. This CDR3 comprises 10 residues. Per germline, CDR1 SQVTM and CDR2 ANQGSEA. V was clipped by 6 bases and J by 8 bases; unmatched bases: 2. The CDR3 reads CSVAGGGYTF. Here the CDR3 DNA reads TGCAGCGTAGCAGGGGGCGGCTACACCTTC.

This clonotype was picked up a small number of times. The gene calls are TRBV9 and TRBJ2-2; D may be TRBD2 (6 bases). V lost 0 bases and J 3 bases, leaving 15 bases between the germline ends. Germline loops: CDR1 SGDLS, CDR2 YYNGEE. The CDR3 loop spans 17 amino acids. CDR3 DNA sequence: TGTGCCAGCAGCGTAGCTTTGGCAGGAGGGTACACCGGGGAGCTGTTTTTT. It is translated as CASSVALAGGYTGELFF.